A single sample gave rise to the 3 T cell receptor beta chains below, sequenced in a study of T cells in Graves' hyperthyroidism and ophthalmopathy (dated by TCRdb to the late 2010s). The library was built by means of multiplex PCR. Sequencing took place on an Illumina HiSeq 2000. TCR beta CDR3 regions were amplified from RNA transcripts. The first round of RT-PCR for the TCR CDR3 was performed with the HTBI primer set and the Qiagen OneStep RT-PCR kit. TCRdb itself trimmed the public reads at Q25 with fastp, ran MiXCR and retained productive beta chains. Rows with a matching CDR3 protein are joined into one entry that keeps the most common DNA and genes. This sample holds hundreds of thousands of distinct CDR3 sequences; approximately 15% were observed only once. Around 23% of the sample comes from the top ten. Sequences were obtained from blood. The receptors were sampled from a woman aged 25 to 39 with Graves' hyperthyroidism.

This clonotype was seen many times. The chain uses TRBV28 and TRBJ1-5; TRBD1 aligns across 7 bases. CDR1 is MDHEN and CDR2 is SYDVKM in the germline V gene. The V gene end was trimmed by 5 bases and the J gene end by 2 bases; junction bases not matched to a gene: 6. The CDR3 runs to 15 residues. In DNA form, the CDR3 reads TGTGCCAGCAGTACGACAGGGACCCGCAATCAGCCCCAGCATTTT. It encodes CASSTTGTRNQPQHF.

This clonotype was counted ten times or more. This may be a read error: a much more frequent sequence differs by one nucleotide. The chain joins TRBV12-3 or TRBV12-4 to TRBJ1-1; the D is unclear. Deletions cut 3 bases from V and 1 base from J, with 6 bases between. The length of the CDR3 is 13 residues. CDR3 coding DNA: TGTGCCAGCAGTTTCGGAGCGAACACTGAAGCTTTCTTT. Encoded protein: CASSFGANTEAFF.

This clonotype was seen at least ten times. The chain carries TRBV28 and TRBJ1-4; D perhaps matches TRBD1 (6 bases). The CDR3 is 17 amino acids. The V and J ends lost 7 bases and 0 bases respectively, with 18 bases between them. Germline lookup yields CDR1 MDHEN and CDR2 SYDVKM. The DNA for the CDR3 is TGTGCCAGCATGGATCCGGGACACTCTTCAACTAATGAAAAACTGTTTTTT. Amino acids: CASMDPGHSSTNEKLFF.